The 14 T cell receptor beta chains below all came from one sample that was sequenced in a study of OX40 agonist ivuxolimab in advanced cancers. TCRdb's table, derived via immunoSEQ multiplex PCR, lists solely in-frame clones and lacks some. The repertoire holds around 38,000 clones, roughly 90% seen once, with approximately 9.7% in the top ten. The source was CD4+ or CD8+ T cells sorted from blood, collected in a trial of the OX40 agonist ivuxolimab. Receptors were obtained from an adult with an advanced solid tumor such as melanoma, head and neck, liver or kidney cancer.

The chain couples TRBV7-9 to TRBJ2-3; 14 bases agree with TRBD2. Trimming took 7 bases from V and 4 from J; bases not matched to a gene: 7. CDR3 size: 16 residues. From germline, CDR1 is SEHNR and CDR2 FQNEAQ (reference sequence). The CDR3: CASIRGLAGGPDTQYF. Written as DNA, the CDR3 is TGTGCCAGCATCCGAGGACTAGCGGGAGGCCCAGATACGCAGTATTTT.

This sequence joins TRBV7-9 and TRBJ2-1, with 7 bases matching TRBD1. Germline V gene sequence: CDR1 SEHNR, CDR2 FQNEAQ (reference sequence). The junction had 7 bases not matched to a gene; V was cut back by 4 bases and J by 1 base. The CDR3 runs to 16 residues. CDR3 nucleotides: TGTGCCAGCAGCTCTAGCCCAGGGGGATCCTACAATGAGCAGTTCTTC. Amino acids: CASSSSPGGSYNEQFF.

The chain is built from TRBV7-9 and TRBJ2-2, with D perhaps TRBD1 (6 bases). The V end was cut by 10 bases, the J end by 4 bases, with 10 bases between. In germline, CDR1 is SEHNR, CDR2 FQNEAQ (reference sequence). The CDR3 has 12 amino acids. The CDR3 sequence is CAIGQITGELFF. CDR3 in DNA: TGTGCCATCGGACAGATCACCGGGGAGCTGTTTTTT.

The chain recombines TRBV6-5 with TRBJ2-1; 11 positions agree with TRBD2. This CDR3 is 16 amino acids long. V dropped 0 bases and J dropped 6; count of bases not matched to a gene: 4. Germline V lookup: CDR1 MNHEY, CDR2 SVGAGI. This chain's CDR3 is CASSYSGTSGSNEQFF. Here the CDR3 DNA reads TGTGCCAGCAGTTACTCAGGGACTAGCGGCAGCAATGAGCAGTTCTTC.

V gene TRBV11-2 combines with J gene TRBJ1-1; D ambiguous. The ends were cut back, 7 bases at V and 1 base at J, with 13 bases in the middle. Germline CDR1 SGHAT, CDR2 FQNNGV. CDR3 length equals 14 residues. The CDR3 protein is CASIPDDPNTEAFF. As DNA, the CDR3 is TGTGCCAGCATCCCGGACGACCCGAACACTGAAGCTTTCTTT.

The V call is TRBV2, the J call TRBJ2-7; maybe TRBD2 (6 bases). V was trimmed by 8 bases and J by 3 bases, leaving 23 bases between them. Germline loops: CDR1 SNHLY, CDR2 FYNNEI. The CDR3 contains 16 residues. DNA for the CDR3: TGTGCCAGCTCCGTGGCGCGGCAGGGAGGTAACTACGAGCAGTACTTC. This codes for CASSVARQGGNYEQYF. The complete variable domain, with remaining parts taken from reference TRBV2 and TRBJ2-7, reads EPEVTQTPSHQVTQMGQEVILRCVPISNHLYFYWYRQILGQKVEFLVSFYNNEISEKSEIFDDQFSVERPDGSNFTLKIRSTKLEDSAMYFCASSVARQGGNYEQYFGPGTRLTVT.

CDR3 in DNA: TGTGCCAGCAGCGTAGTTGGGACTGGTCCAGATACGCAGTATTTT. Translation gives CASSVVGTGPDTQYF. The rearrangement links TRBV9 to TRBJ2-3; TRBD2 is a possible D gene (6 bases). The CDR3 consists of 15 residues. In germline, CDR1 is SGDLS, CDR2 YYNGEE. Trimming shortened V by 0 bases and J by 4 bases, and 12 bases separated the two germline ends.

This clone was observed a handful of times. The chain links TRBV11-2 to TRBJ1-5; weak D call: TRBD1 (5 bases). Germline assignment: CDR1 SGHAT and CDR2 FQNNGV. This CDR3 comprises 17 residues. V was cut by 5 bases and J by 3 bases, with 20 bases left in between. The chain's CDR3 is CASSPLGWRGPNQPQHF. Written as DNA, the CDR3 is TGTGCCAGCAGCCCCCTGGGTTGGAGGGGCCCCAATCAGCCCCAGCATTTT.

The chain recombines TRBV6-6 with TRBJ2-7, with 7 positions matching TRBD1. The CDR3 spans 15 residues. From germline, CDR1 is MNHNY and CDR2 SVGAGI (reference sequence). Trimming cost V 5 bases and J 3 bases; bases outside gene matches: 10. The CDR3 DNA follows: TGTGCCAGCAGTCCGGGACAGCGATTTTACTACGAGCAGTACGTC. Its translation is CASSPGQRFYYEQYV.

This chain uses TRBV9 with TRBJ2-2; 10 bases are a match to TRBD2. V was clipped by 4 bases and J by 0 bases; unmatched bases: 9. The CDR3 is made up of 18 amino acids. Per germline, CDR1 SGDLS and CDR2 YYNGEE. CDR3 DNA sequence: TGTGCCAGCAGCCCGCGACTAGCGGGTTCCGCGAACACCGGGGAGCTGTTTTTT. Residues: CASSPRLAGSANTGELFF.

V is TRBV6-5 and J is TRBJ2-7; 11 bases fit TRBD1. In germline, CDR1 is MNHEY, CDR2 SVGAGI. V was pared by 0 bases and J by 6 bases, with 4 bases of the junction left unmatched. The CDR3 is 15 residues long. As DNA, the CDR3 is TGTGCCAGCAGTTACTCGGACAGGGGGCCCCTCGAGCAGTACTTC. Protein sequence: CASSYSDRGPLEQYF.

The V call is TRBV11-2, the J call TRBJ2-1; D is possibly TRBD1 or TRBD2 (5 bases each). Trimming stripped 7 bases from V and 4 bases from J, with 11 bases between. Germline-derived CDR1 and CDR2 are SGHAT and FQNNGV. The CDR3 is 13 residues long. The CDR3 DNA reads TGTGCCAGCACCGACGGGGCGTACAATGAGCAGTTCTTC. It is translated as CASTDGAYNEQFF.

In its sample, this clone ranks as medium-sized. The chain carries TRBV2 and TRBJ2-5; 8 bases match TRBD2. The trim removed 6 bases at V and 2 bases at J, leaving 5 bases unmatched. The CDR3 sequence is 14 residues long. CDR1 is SNHLY, CDR2 FYNNEI, per germline. CDR3 coding DNA: TGTGCCAGCAGGGCAGCGGGGGCTCAAGAGACCCAGTACTTC. Its protein is CASRAAGAQETQYF.

This sequence joins TRBV6-5 and TRBJ2-1; tentative D call: TRBD2 (6 bases). The V gene's germline CDR1 is MNHEY and CDR2 SVGAGI. The CDR3 has 13 residues. V was pared by 2 bases and J by 10 bases, with 12 bases between. The CDR3 sequence is CASSYTSGSEQFF. In DNA, the CDR3 is TGTGCCAGCAGTTACACAAGCGGGTCAGAGCAGTTCTTC.